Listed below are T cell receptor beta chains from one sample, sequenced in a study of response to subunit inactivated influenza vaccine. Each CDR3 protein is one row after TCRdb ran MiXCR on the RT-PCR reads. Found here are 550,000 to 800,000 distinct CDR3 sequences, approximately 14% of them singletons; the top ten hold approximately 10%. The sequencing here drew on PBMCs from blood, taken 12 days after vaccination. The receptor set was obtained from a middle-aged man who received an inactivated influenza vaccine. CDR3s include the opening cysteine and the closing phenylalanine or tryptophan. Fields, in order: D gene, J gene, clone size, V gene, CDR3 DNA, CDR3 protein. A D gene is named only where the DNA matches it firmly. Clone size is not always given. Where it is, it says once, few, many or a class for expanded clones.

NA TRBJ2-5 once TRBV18 TGTGCCAGCTCACCAGAGAACAGTAGAGAGACCCAGTACTTC CASSPENSRETQYF
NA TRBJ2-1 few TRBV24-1 TGTGCCACCAGTGATGCCCAGGGTCGGGGTCAAGTTGAGCAGTTCTTC CATSDAQGRGQVEQFF
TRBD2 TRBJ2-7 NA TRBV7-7 TGTGCCAGCAGCTTTACTAGCGGCTACGAGCAGTACTTC CASSFTSGYEQYF
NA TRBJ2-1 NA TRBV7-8 TGTGCCAGCAGCCCGCGGGACTTCGGTGGGAATGAGCAGTTCTTC CASSPRDFGGNEQFF
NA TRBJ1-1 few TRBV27 TGTGCCAGCAGAAGAGGGGCCCGCACTGAAGCTTTCTTT CASRRGARTEAFF
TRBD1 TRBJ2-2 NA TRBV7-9 TGTGCCAGCAGCCGCGTCACCTGGGACAGAGAAACCGGGGAGCTGTTTTTT CASSRVTWDRETGELFF
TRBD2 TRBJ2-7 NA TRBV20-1 TGCAGTGCTAGGACTAGCGGGAATTTCTACGAGCAGTACTTC CSARTSGNFYEQYF
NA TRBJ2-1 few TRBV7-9 TGTGCCAGCAGCTTATTTTCGGGCCGGGGGAACGTTGAGCAGTTCTTC CASSLFSGRGNVEQFF
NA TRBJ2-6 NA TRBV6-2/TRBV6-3 TGTGCCAGCAGTTACTCAGGGGCCGGGGCCAACGTCCTGACTTTC CASSYSGAGANVLTF
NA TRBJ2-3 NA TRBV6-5 TGTGCCAGCAGTTACTCGAGGGCAGGGTCAGATACGCAGTATTTT CASSYSRAGSDTQYF
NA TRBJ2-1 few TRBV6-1 TGTGCCAGCAGCTGGGGACAAACCCCTAAAAACAATGAGCAGTTCTTC CASSWGQTPKNNEQFF
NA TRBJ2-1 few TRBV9 TGTGCCAGCAGCGCCGGAAACCCCTACAATGAGCAGTTCTTC CASSAGNPYNEQFF
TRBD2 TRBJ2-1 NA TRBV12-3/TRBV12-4 TGTGCCAGCAGGGGGACTAGCGGGGGGGTAAGCTCCTACAATGAGCAGTTCTTC CASRGTSGGVSSYNEQFF
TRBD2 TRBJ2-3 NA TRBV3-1 TGTGCCTCCAGCCAAGTACTAGCGCCCGCTCCAGTAGATACGCAGTATTTT CASSQVLAPAPVDTQYF
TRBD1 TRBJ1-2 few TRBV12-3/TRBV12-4 TGTGCCAGCAGCACGGACAGGGGGCACGGCTACACCTTC CASSTDRGHGYTF
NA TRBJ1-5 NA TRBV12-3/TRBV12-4 TGTGCCAGCAGTTTATTCGCGGGGCCCCAGCATTTT CASSLFAGPQHF
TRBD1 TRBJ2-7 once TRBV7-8 TGTGCCAGCAGCGCCGTTGGGGGGACAGGGAAGGTCCGGCAGTACTTC CASSAVGGTGKVRQYF
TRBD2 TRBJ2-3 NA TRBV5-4 TGTGCCAGCAGCTTGTCATGGGTCGGAAGCGGGATGGTATCAGATACGCAGTATTTT CASSLSWVGSGMVSDTQYF
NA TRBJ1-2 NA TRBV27 TGTGCCAGCAGGCGGCGGGACTATGGCTACACCTTC CASRRRDYGYTF
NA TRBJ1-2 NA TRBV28 TGTGCCAGCAGTTTAGTTAGGGGTGGCGGAAACTATGGCTACACCTTC CASSLVRGGGNYGYTF
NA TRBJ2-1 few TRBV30 TGTGCCTGGAGTGTAATCGTGGGCGGCTATGAGCAGTTCTTC CAWSVIVGGYEQFF
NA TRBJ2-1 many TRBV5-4 TGTGCCAGCAGCTTGGGGGTGACAGACAATGAGCAGTTCTTC CASSLGVTDNEQFF
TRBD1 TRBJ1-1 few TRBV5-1 TGCGCCAGCAGCTTCGCCCGACAGGGTTCGGCTGAAGCTTTCTTT CASSFARQGSAEAFF
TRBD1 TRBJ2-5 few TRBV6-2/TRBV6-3 TGTGCCAGCATCATGAGACAGGGCCAAGAGACCCAGTACTTC CASIMRQGQETQYF
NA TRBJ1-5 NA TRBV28 TGTGCCAGCAGTTTTCTCGGGGTCGTGGTTCAGCCCCAGCATTTT CASSFLGVVVQPQHF
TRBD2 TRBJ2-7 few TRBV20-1 TGCAGTGCTAGAGAAGAACCTAGCGGGAGGGCCCTCGAGCAGTACTTC CSAREEPSGRALEQYF
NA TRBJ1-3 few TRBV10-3 TGTGCCATCAGTGAAACCGCAGGAAACACCATATATTTT CAISETAGNTIYF
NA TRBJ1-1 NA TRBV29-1 TGCAGCGTTGAAGGAAGAACGAGCACTGAAGCTTTCTTT CSVEGRTSTEAFF
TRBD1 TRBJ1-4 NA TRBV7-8 TGTGCCAGCAGCTTAGCGCCCGGGACAGTCTATTTCACAACTAATGAAAAACTGTTTTTT CASSLAPGTVYFTTNEKLFF
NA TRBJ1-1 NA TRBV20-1 TGCAGTGCTAAACTCTACACTGAAGCTTTCTTT CSAKLYTEAFF
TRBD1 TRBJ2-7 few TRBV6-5 TGTGCCAGCAGTTACCTGACAGGGCAAGTCTACGAGCAGTACTTC CASSYLTGQVYEQYF
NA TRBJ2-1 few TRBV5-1 TGCGCCAGCAGCTTGGGTGGGACTGATGCCTACAATGAGCAGTTCTTC CASSLGGTDAYNEQFF
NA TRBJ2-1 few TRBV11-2 TGTGCCAGCAGCCCCCGGGACTTTTACAATGAGCAGTTCTTC CASSPRDFYNEQFF
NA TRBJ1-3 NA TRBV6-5 TGTGCCAGCAGTTACTCACAGTCTAGCTCTGGAAACACCATATATTTT CASSYSQSSSGNTIYF
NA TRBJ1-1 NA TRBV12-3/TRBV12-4 TGTGCCAGCAGCCCAGGACACTTCGCTGAAGCTTTCTTT CASSPGHFAEAFF
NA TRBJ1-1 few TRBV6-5 TGTGCCAGCAGTTACTCTCAGAACACTGAAGCTTTCTTT CASSYSQNTEAFF
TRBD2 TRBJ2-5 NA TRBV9 TGTGCCAGCAGCCGGGGGGTCCGCGCAGTAGAATTTTACTTC CASSRGVRAVEFYF
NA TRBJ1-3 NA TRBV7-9 TGTGCCAGCAGCTTAGGTTCGTCCGGGACCATATATTTT CASSLGSSGTIYF
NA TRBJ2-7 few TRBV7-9 TGTGCCAGCAGCCCCCGGGGGACTCTCTCCTACGAGCAGTACTTC CASSPRGTLSYEQYF
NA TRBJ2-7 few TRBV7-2 TGTGCCAGCAGCTACCTAAGGTCAAGCTCCTACGAGCAGTACTTC CASSYLRSSSYEQYF
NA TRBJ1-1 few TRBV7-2 TGTGCCAGCAGCTTACTGGGACACAGGAACACTGAAGCTTTCTTT CASSLLGHRNTEAFF
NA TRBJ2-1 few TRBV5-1 TGCGCCAGCAGCTTGGATGGGGGGAATGAGCAGTTCTTC CASSLDGGNEQFF
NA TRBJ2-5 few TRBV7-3 TGTGCCAGCAGCCCAAGGGGGGGAGAAGAGACCCAGTACTTC CASSPRGGEETQYF
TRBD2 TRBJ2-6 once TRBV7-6 TGTGCCAGCAGCCAACCTGCACCGGGACTAGCGGGAATAAGGGCCAACGTCCTGACTTTC CASSQPAPGLAGIRANVLTF
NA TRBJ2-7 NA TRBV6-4 TGTGCCAGCAGACCCAGCCGGGACACATCCTACGAGCAGTACTTC CASRPSRDTSYEQYF